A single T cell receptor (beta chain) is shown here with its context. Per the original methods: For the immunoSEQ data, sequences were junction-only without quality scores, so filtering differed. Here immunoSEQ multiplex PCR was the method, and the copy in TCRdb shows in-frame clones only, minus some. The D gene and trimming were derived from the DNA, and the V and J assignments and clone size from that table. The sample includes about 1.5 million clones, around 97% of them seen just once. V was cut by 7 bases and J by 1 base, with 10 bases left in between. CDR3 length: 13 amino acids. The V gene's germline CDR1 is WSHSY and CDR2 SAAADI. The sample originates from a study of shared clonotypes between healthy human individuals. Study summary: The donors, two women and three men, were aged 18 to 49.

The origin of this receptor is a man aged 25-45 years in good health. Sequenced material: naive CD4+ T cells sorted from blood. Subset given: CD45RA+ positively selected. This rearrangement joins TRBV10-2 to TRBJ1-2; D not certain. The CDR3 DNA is TGCGCCAGCAATGAACCGCGTAACTATGGCTACACCTTC. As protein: CASNEPRNYGYTF.